Only one count was recorded for the clone carrying this TCR beta chain. These data belong to a study of shared clonotypes between healthy human individuals. In the source study's methods: ImmunoSEQ sequences covered only the junction and lacked quality scores; filtering therefore differed. Profiled with immunoSEQ multiplex PCR; TCRdb holds only in-frame clones, not every one. D and trimming come from the DNA, and the V and J calls and clone size come from that table. The table includes 2 million to 2.5 million clones, roughly 95% detected once. Germline CDR1 is MNHEY and CDR2 is SVGAGI. The CDR3 consists of 12 residues. V was shortened by 6 bases and J by 7 bases, with 10 bases between the two germline ends.

The origin of this receptor is a man younger than 35 in good health. The chain uses TRBV6-5 and TRBJ2-1; D may be TRBD1 (5 bases). Sequencing used naive CD4+ T cells sorted from blood. The subset was: CD45RA+ positively selected. The CDR3 sequence: CASRRDSNEQFF. The CDR3 region has the DNA TGTGCCAGCAGACGTGACAGTAATGAGCAGTTCTTC.